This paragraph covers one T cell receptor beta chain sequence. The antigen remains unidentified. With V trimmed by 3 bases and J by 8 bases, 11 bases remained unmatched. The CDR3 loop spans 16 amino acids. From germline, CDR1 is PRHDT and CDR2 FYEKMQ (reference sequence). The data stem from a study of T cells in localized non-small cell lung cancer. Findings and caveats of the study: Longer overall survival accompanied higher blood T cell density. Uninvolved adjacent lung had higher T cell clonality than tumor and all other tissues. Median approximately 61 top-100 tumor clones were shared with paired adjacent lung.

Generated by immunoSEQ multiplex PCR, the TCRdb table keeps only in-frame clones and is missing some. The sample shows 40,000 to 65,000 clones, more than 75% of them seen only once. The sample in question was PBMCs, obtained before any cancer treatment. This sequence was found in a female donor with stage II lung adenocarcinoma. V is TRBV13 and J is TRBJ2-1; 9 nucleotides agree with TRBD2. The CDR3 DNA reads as TGTGCCAGCAGCTTCAGTTTGGCGGGGGGGATGGATGAGCAGTTCTTC. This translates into CASSFSLAGGMDEQFF.